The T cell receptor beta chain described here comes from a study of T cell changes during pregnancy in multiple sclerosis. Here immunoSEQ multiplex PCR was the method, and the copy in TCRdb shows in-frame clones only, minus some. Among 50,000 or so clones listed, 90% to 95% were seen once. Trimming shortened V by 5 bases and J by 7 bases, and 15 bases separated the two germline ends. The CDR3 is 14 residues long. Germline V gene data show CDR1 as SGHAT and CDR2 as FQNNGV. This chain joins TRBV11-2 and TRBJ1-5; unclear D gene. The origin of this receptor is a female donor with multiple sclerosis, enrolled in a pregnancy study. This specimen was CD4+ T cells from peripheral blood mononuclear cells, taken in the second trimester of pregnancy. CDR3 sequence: CASSLVGGAQPQHF. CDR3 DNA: TGTGCCAGCAGCCTGGTCGGAGGAGCCCAGCCCCAGCATTTT. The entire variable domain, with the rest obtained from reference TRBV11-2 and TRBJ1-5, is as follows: EAGVAQSPRYKIIEKRQSVAFWCNPISGHATLYWYQQILGQGPKLLIQFQNNGVVDDSQLPKDRFSAERLKGVDSTLKIQPAKLEDSAVYLCASSLVGGAQPQHFGDGTRLSIL.